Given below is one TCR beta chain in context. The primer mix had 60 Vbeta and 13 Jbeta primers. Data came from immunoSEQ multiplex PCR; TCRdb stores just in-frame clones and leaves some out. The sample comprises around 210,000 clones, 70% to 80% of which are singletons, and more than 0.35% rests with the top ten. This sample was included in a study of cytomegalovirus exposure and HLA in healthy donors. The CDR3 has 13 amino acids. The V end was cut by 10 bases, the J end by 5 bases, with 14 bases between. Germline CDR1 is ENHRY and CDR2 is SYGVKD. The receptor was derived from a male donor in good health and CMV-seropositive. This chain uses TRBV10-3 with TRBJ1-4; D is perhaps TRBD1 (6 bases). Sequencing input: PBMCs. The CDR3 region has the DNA TGTGCCACCGAGGACAGCAGGAATGAAAAACTGTTTTTT. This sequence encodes CATEDSRNEKLFF.